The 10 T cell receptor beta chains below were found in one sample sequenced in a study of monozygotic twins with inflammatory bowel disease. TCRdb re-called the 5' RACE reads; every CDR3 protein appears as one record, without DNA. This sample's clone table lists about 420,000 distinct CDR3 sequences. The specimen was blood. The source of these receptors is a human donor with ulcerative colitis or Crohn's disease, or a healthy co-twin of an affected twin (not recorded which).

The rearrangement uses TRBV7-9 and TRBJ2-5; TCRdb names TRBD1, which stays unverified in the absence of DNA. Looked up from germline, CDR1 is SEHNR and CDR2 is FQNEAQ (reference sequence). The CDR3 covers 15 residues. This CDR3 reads CASSPGTGGVETQYF. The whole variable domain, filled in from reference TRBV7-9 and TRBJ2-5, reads DTGVSQNPRHKITKRGQNVTFRCDPISEHNRLYWYRQTLGQGPEFLTYFQNEAQLEKSRLLSDRFSAERPKGSFSTLEIQRTEQGDSAMYLCASSPGTGGVETQYFGPGTRLLVL.

Here the CDR3 reads CATSRAPKGRGQETQYF. The chain combines TRBV15 with TRBJ2-5; TCRdb picks TRBD2, but there is no DNA to check that call. Germline V lookup: CDR1 LNHNV, CDR2 YYDKDF (reference sequence). CDR3 length: 17 residues.

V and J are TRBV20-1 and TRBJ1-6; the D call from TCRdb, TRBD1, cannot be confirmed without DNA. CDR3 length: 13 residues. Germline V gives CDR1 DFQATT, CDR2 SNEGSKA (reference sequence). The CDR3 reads CSAPGQGRSPLHF.

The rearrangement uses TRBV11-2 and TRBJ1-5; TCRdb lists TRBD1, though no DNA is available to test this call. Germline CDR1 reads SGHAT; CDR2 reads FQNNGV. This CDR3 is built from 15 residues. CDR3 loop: CASSLGTGVNQPQHF.

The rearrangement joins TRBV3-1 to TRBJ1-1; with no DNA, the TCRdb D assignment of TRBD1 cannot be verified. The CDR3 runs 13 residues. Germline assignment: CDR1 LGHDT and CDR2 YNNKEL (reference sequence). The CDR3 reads CASSRTGDTEAFF.

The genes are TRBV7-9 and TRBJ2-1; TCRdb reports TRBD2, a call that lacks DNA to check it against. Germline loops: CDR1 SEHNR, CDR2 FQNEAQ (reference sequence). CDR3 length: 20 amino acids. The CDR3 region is CASTRRSSGRGDSSYNEQFF.

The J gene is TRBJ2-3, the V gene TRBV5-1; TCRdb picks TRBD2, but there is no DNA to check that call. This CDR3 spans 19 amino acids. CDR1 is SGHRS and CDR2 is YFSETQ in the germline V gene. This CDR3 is CASSLTWLAGGLHGDTQYF.

CDR3 sequence: CASSFSGVSEAFF. The chain has TRBV11-2 and TRBJ1-1; the D gene TCRdb calls, TRBD1, cannot be checked with no DNA. The CDR3 is 13 residues long. Germline V gives CDR1 SGHAT, CDR2 FQNNGV.

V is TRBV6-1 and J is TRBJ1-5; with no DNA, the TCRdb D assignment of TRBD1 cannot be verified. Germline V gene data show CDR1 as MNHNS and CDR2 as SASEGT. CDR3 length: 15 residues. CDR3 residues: CASSEVQGWNQPQHF.

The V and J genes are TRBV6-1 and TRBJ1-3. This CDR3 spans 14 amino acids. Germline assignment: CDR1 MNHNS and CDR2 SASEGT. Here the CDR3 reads CASRRGLSGNTIYF.